This T cell receptor beta chain was sequenced for a study of CD8+ T cells in alopecia areata. General observations from the study: Many expanded lesional clones persisted during tofacitinib (in both scalp and blood).

Treatment here: oral pan-JAK inhibitor, 5-10 mg twice daily. Lesional scalp punch biopsies and peripheral blood were collected from alopecia areata patients. Sequencing used cDNA as its template, made by extracting RNA and reverse transcribing it. Clones were read by immunoSEQ multiplex PCR, and TCRdb kept only the in-frame ones, dropping some. Among some 170,000 clones listed, about 55% were seen once. Remarks on this clone: What it recognizes is unknown.

The CDR3 has 13 residues. The ends were cut back, 3 bases at V and 0 bases at J, with 5 bases in the middle. CDR1 is SQVTM and CDR2 is ANQGSEA in the germline V gene. This TCR came from a human donor with alopecia areata. Material: CD8+ T cells sorted from blood, obtained at week 24, from a patient treated with tofacitinib. The chain carries TRBV29-1 and TRBJ2-2; no clear D gene. The CDR3 DNA reads as TGCAGCGTTGACATCGCGAACACCGGGGAGCTGTTTTTT. The encoded protein is CSVDIANTGELFF.